The next 27 T cell receptor beta chains were all read from a single sample in a study of shared clonotypes between healthy human individuals. Sequenced by immunoSEQ multiplex PCR; TCRdb stores in-frame clones only, minus some. The data contain roughly 2.2 million clones, over 85% of them singletons. Specimen: naive CD4+ T cells from PBMCs. The subset is: CD45RA+ positively selected. These receptors came from a man aged 18 to 29 in good health. Some clones in this sample may be carry-over from other donors' samples.

V usage is TRBV7-8 and J usage is TRBJ1-1; no reliable D call. The CDR3 has 17 residues. Germline V gene data show CDR1 as SGHVS and CDR2 as FQNEAQ. The ends were cut back, 2 bases at V and 2 bases at J, with 18 bases in the middle. In DNA, the CDR3 is TGTGCCAGCAGCTTATCGGAGGTCCGCAAGCGAAACACTGAAGCTTTCTTT. This encodes CASSLSEVRKRNTEAFF.

CDR3 in amino acids: CASSPRWDRTFGYTF. The CDR3 DNA reads as TGTGCCAGCAGCCCGCGATGGGACAGGACTTTTGGCTACACCTTC. The chain recombines TRBV11-2 with TRBJ1-2; 8 bases fit TRBD1. Trimming took 5 bases from V and 7 from J; bases not matched to a gene: 12. Germline loops: CDR1 SGHAT, CDR2 FQNNGV. The CDR3 sequence is 15 residues long.

The chain is built from TRBV27 and TRBJ2-2; D unclear. Trimming pared 6 bases from V and 4 bases from J, leaving 15 bases between. The CDR3 sequence is 15 residues long. CDR1 and CDR2 (germline): MNHEY, SMNVEV (reference sequence). Here the CDR3 DNA reads TGTGCCAGCAGCTTGTCGCGGTGGGGCACCGGGGAGCTGTTTTTT. This encodes CASSLSRWGTGELFF.

The chain employs TRBV28 and TRBJ1-4, with 7 bases that match TRBD1. V lost 2 bases to trimming and J lost 8 bases; unmatched junction nucleotides: 8. The V gene's germline CDR1 is MDHEN and CDR2 SYDVKM. The CDR3 runs to 15 residues. The CDR3 nucleotides read TGTGCCAGCAGTTTAGACAGGGCCCCCGTGGAAAAACTGTTTTTT. It is translated as CASSLDRAPVEKLFF.

This chain joins TRBV29-1 and TRBJ1-2; TRBD1 matches at 9 bases. CDR1 SQVTM and CDR2 ANQGSEA come from the germline V gene. The CDR3 is 17 residues long. Trimming at V came to 3 bases and at J to 3 bases, leaving 14 bases not matched to a gene. DNA of the CDR3: TGCAGCGTTGAGAATTCCATCCGGGACAGGGCGCACTATGGCTACACCTTC. It translates to CSVENSIRDRAHYGYTF.

The chain recombines TRBV10-3 with TRBJ1-5; tentatively, D is TRBD1 (5 bases). The V gene lost 0 bases and the J gene lost 3 bases, with 6 bases spanning the gap. CDR1 and CDR2 from the germline V gene are ENHRY and SYGVKD. The CDR3 is made up of 14 amino acids. The CDR3 sequence: CAISESRDNQPQHF. DNA of the CDR3: TGTGCCATCAGTGAGTCCAGGGACAATCAGCCCCAGCATTTT.

The rearrangement joins TRBV27 to TRBJ2-1; possibly TRBD2 for D (6 bases). CDR3 size: 12 residues. V was pared by 6 bases and J by 15 bases, with 18 bases between. The germline V gene has CDR1 MNHEY and CDR2 SMNVEV (reference sequence). The CDR3 DNA sequence: TGTGCCAGCAGGTGGTCTCGGGGGAGTCTGTTCTTC. Encoded protein: CASRWSRGSLFF.

The rearrangement links TRBV2 to TRBJ2-1; the D gene is possibly TRBD2 (5 bases). The CDR3 contains 15 residues. The V end was cut by 4 bases, the J end by 4 bases, with 14 bases between. Germline values: CDR1 SNHLY, CDR2 FYNNEI. CDR3 residues: CASSVWRSEYNEQFF. In DNA form, the CDR3 reads TGTGCCAGCAGTGTGTGGAGGAGCGAGTACAATGAGCAGTTCTTC. The full variable domain, completed using reference TRBV2 and TRBJ2-1, is EPEVTQTPSHQVTQMGQEVILRCVPISNHLYFYWYRQILGQKVEFLVSFYNNEISEKSEIFDDQFSVERPDGSNFTLKIRSTKLEDSAMYFCASSVWRSEYNEQFFGPGTRLTVL.

This chain connects TRBV9 to TRBJ2-3; D perhaps matches TRBD1 (5 bases). The CDR3 covers 13 residues. CDR1 is SGDLS and CDR2 is YYNGEE in the germline V gene. Trimming took 3 bases from V and 4 from J, leaving 9 bases between them. In DNA form, the CDR3 reads TGTGCCAGCAGCGCCAGGGTCCCAGATACGCAGTATTTT. Amino acids: CASSARVPDTQYF.

Comment on this clone: The sample carries other DNA sequences with the same CDR3. The V call is TRBV28, the J call TRBJ2-7; 7 bases agree with TRBD1. Germline values: CDR1 MDHEN, CDR2 SYDVKM. Trimming at V came to 2 bases and at J to 2 bases, leaving 3 bases not matched to a gene. The CDR3 is 14 residues long. The chain's CDR3 is CASSLGQGAYEQYF. In DNA form, the CDR3 reads TGTGCCAGCAGTTTAGGGCAGGGGGCCTACGAGCAGTACTTC.

The gene calls are TRBV27 and TRBJ1-3; 9 nucleotides match TRBD1. The CDR3 is 15 residues long. Germline V gene sequence: CDR1 MNHEY, CDR2 SMNVEV (reference sequence). The V and J ends lost 6 bases and 2 bases, in that order; junction bases with no gene match: 5. The CDR3, as DNA: TGTGCCAGCAGACCCGGGACAGGGACTGGAAACACCATATATTTT. Translation gives CASRPGTGTGNTIYF.

This chain joins TRBV28 and TRBJ2-6, with D possibly being TRBD1 (6 bases). The CDR3 contains 20 residues. The germline CDR1 and CDR2 sequences are MDHEN and SYDVKM. The V end was cut by 4 bases, the J end by 0 bases, with 22 bases between. The CDR3 DNA reads as TGTGCCAGCAGTTCCTTACTCACAGGGCGACTCCTCTCTGGGGCCAACGTCCTGACTTTC. This gives the protein CASSSLLTGRLLSGANVLTF.

The chain combines TRBV6-5 with TRBJ2-1, with 14 bases fitting TRBD2. Germline V gene data show CDR1 as MNHEY and CDR2 as SVGAGI. The CDR3 spans 16 residues. J gave up 6 bases and V 2 bases, and 3 bases lay outside the gene matches. As DNA, the CDR3 is TGTGCCAGCAGTTACGCCGGGACTAGCGGGAGCAATGAGCAGTTCTTC. Its translation: CASSYAGTSGSNEQFF.

The chain uses TRBV27 and TRBJ1-4, with TRBD1 as a possible D gene (5 bases). Germline loops: CDR1 MNHEY, CDR2 SMNVEV (reference sequence). The germline V and J ends were trimmed by 5 bases and 8 bases, with 15 bases remaining between them. This CDR3 region has 14 residues. The chain's CDR3 is CASSLRGGGEKLFF. As DNA, the CDR3 is TGTGCCAGCAGTCTTCGGGGGGGTGGAGAAAAACTGTTTTTT.

The gene calls are TRBV6-4 and TRBJ2-1; TRBD2 agrees at 11 bases. CDR3 length equals 15 residues. The V gene end was trimmed by 6 bases and the J gene end by 7 bases; junction bases not matched to a gene: 8. Germline CDR1 is MRHNA and CDR2 is SNTAGT. DNA for the CDR3: TGTGCCAGCAGCGCTTTAGCGGGAGGGCTAAATGAGCAGTTCTTC. As protein: CASSALAGGLNEQFF.

The J gene is TRBJ2-7, the V gene TRBV5-1, with D perhaps matching TRBD1 (6 bases). This CDR3 contains 14 residues. Germline V CDR1 and CDR2: SGHRS, YFSETQ. The ends were cut back, 6 bases at V and 1 base at J, with 14 bases in the middle. CDR3 coding DNA: TGCGCCAGCAAGGAGGACAGATTTTCCTACGAGCAGTACTTC. This gives the protein CASKEDRFSYEQYF.

The chain has TRBV7-8 and TRBJ1-6; D is unresolved. Deletions cut 5 bases from V and 7 bases from J, with 15 bases between. The CDR3 spans 15 residues. The V gene's germline CDR1 is SGHVS and CDR2 FQNEAQ. As DNA, the CDR3 is TGTGCCAGCAGCCCGCGGGTGGCGGAGAATTCACCCCTCCACTTT. Its protein is CASSPRVAENSPLHF.

V and J are TRBV7-8 and TRBJ2-2; 7 nucleotides align to TRBD1. V was clipped by 5 bases and J by 2 bases; unmatched bases: 8. Germline V lookup: CDR1 SGHVS, CDR2 FQNEAQ. The CDR3 spans 16 residues. The CDR3 region is CASSPRTGGNTGELFF. CDR3 DNA: TGTGCCAGCAGCCCACGGACAGGAGGAAACACCGGGGAGCTGTTTTTT.

The chain is built from TRBV5-1 and TRBJ2-3, with 10 bases that match TRBD2. Germline V gene sequence: CDR1 SGHRS, CDR2 YFSETQ. J was trimmed by 5 bases and V by 5 bases; bases with no gene match: 5. The length of the CDR3 is 14 residues. This CDR3 is CASREVAGGDTQYF. For the CDR3, the DNA is TGCGCCAGCAGGGAGGTAGCGGGAGGAGATACGCAGTATTTT. The full variable domain, completed using reference TRBV5-1 and TRBJ2-3, is KAGVTQTPRYLIKTRGQQVTLSCSPISGHRSVSWYQQTPGQGLQFLFEYFSETQRNKGNFPGRFSGRQFSNSRSEMNVSTLELGDSALYLCASREVAGGDTQYFGPGTRLTVL.

The chain couples TRBV10-3 to TRBJ2-7; D is uncertain. Germline lookup yields CDR1 ENHRY and CDR2 SYGVKD. Trimming cost V 3 bases and J 1 base, with 7 bases left between them. This CDR3 spans 13 amino acids. The CDR3, as DNA: TGTGCCATCAGTGACCAGGAATCCTACGAGCAGTACTTC. Protein: CAISDQESYEQYF.

The chain uses TRBV10-3 and TRBJ2-7; D remains unclear. From germline, CDR1 is ENHRY and CDR2 SYGVKD. V shed 0 bases and J shed 3 bases, with 9 bases lying between them. The CDR3 is made up of 14 amino acids. The CDR3 nucleotides read TGTGCCATCAGTGAGTCTCTATCGAGCTACGAGCAGTACTTC. This encodes CAISESLSSYEQYF.

In its sample, this clone was seen once. The V call is TRBV28, the J call TRBJ1-5; D gene unclear. This CDR3 contains 12 residues. V was pared by 6 bases and J by 9 bases, with 12 bases between. The germline V gene encodes CDR1 MDHEN and CDR2 SYDVKM. CDR3: CASSSSGRPQHF. The CDR3 region has the DNA TGTGCCAGCAGCTCATCTGGGCGGCCCCAGCATTTT.

Remarks on this clone: The germline gene is not matched at one end of the junction; a read error may be the cause. V gene TRBV13 combines with J gene TRBJ2-1, with 9 bases fitting TRBD1. The CDR3 runs to 15 residues. CDR1 is PRHDT and CDR2 is FYEKMQ in the germline V gene (reference sequence). This chain's CDR3 is CASSLGQGRADEQFF. CDR3 coding DNA: TGTGCCAGCAGCCTAGGACAGGGGAGGGCGGATGAGCAGTTCTTC.

V is TRBV7-9 and J is TRBJ2-2; D is possibly TRBD2 (5 bases). CDR1 is SEHNR and CDR2 is FQNEAQ in the germline V gene (reference sequence). V shed 4 bases and J shed 3 bases, with 21 bases lying between them. CDR3 length equals 18 residues. The CDR3 nucleotides are TGTGCCAGCAGCTCTAAACCCGGGAATTCTCGGGACACCGGGGAGCTGTTTTTT. Translating gives CASSSKPGNSRDTGELFF.

The V gene is TRBV25-1, the J gene TRBJ2-3, with D possibly being TRBD2 (5 bases). The CDR3 totals 15 residues. Trimming took off 5 bases at V and 3 bases at J, with 15 bases between the two ends. Germline V lookup: CDR1 MGHDK, CDR2 SYGVNS. DNA for the CDR3: TGTGCCAGCAGTCCCAAGTTACGGGGAACAGATACGCAGTATTTT. Its protein is CASSPKLRGTDTQYF. Full variable domain (remainder filled in from reference TRBV25-1 and TRBJ2-3): EADIYQTPRYLVIGTGKKITLECSQTMGHDKMYWYQQDPGMELHLIHYSYGVNSTEKGDLSSESTVSRIRTEHFPLTLESARPSHTSQYLCASSPKLRGTDTQYFGPGTRLTVL.

The chain uses TRBV9 and TRBJ1-1; D unclear. CDR3 length: 15 amino acids. Germline values: CDR1 SGDLS, CDR2 YYNGEE. V was pared by 6 bases and J by 1 base, with 16 bases between. This chain's CDR3 is CASKGGVDRNTEAFF. CDR3 in DNA: TGTGCCAGCAAGGGCGGGGTCGATAGGAACACTGAAGCTTTCTTT.

This clone has only one observation. Other DNA sequences of this sample code for an identical CDR3. V usage is TRBV2 and J usage is TRBJ2-2; D gene ambiguous. The V gene's germline CDR1 is SNHLY and CDR2 FYNNEI. The CDR3 is made up of 12 amino acids. Trimming pared 4 bases from V and 3 bases from J, leaving 3 bases between. The CDR3 loop is CASSVDTGELFF. The DNA for the CDR3 is TGTGCCAGCAGTGTGGACACCGGGGAGCTGTTTTTT.